This TCR beta chain was obtained from a study of blood T cell repertoires in COVID-19. The germline gives CDR1 LNHDA, CDR2 SQIVND (reference sequence). V lost 4 bases to trimming and J lost 2 bases; unmatched junction nucleotides: 16. The CDR3 runs to 19 residues. Methods used by the authors: Amplifying reference gene primers gave estimates of nucleated cell counts. TCRdb's copy holds only in-frame clones and misses some; the assay was immunoSEQ multiplex PCR. The V and J calls and the clone size are those of that table, but D and trimming were determined from the DNA. The sample has about 350,000 clones, about nine tenths seen once.

Sequencing input: PBMCs or T cells enriched from blood (not recorded which). The clonotype originates from a woman in her thirties who had been exposed to COVID-19. This rearrangement joins TRBV19 to TRBJ1-5; the match to TRBD1 covers 8 bases. This chain's CDR3 is CASSKSFATGEIGNQPQHF. The CDR3 DNA sequence: TGTGCCAGTAGTAAATCGTTTGCGACAGGGGAGATTGGCAATCAGCCCCAGCATTTT. The complete variable domain, with remaining parts taken from reference TRBV19 and TRBJ1-5, reads DGGITQSPKYLFRKEGQNVTLSCEQNLNHDAMYWYRQDPGQGLRLIYYSQIVNDFQKGDIAEGYSVSREKKESFPLTVTSAQKNPTAFYLCASSKSFATGEIGNQPQHFGDGTRLSIL.